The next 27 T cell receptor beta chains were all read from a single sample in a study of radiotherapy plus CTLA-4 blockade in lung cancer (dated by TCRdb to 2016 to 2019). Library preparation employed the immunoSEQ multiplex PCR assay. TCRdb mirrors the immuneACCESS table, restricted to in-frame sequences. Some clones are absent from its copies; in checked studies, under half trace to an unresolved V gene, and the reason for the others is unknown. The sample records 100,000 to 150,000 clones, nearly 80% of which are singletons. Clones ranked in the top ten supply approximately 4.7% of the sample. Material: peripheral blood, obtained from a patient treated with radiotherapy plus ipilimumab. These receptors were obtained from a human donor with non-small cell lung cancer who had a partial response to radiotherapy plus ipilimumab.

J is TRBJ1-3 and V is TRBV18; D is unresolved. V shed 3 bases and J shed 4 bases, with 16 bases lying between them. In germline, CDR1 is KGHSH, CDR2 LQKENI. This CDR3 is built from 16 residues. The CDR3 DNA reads TGTGCCAGCTCACCGGGCTTTGTCTCATTGGGAAACACCATATATTTT. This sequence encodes CASSPGFVSLGNTIYF.

The CDR3 DNA reads TGTGCCAGCAGTTTAAGTCGGCGGGGCTACACCTTC. Protein product: CASSLSRRGYTF. The chain couples TRBV28 to TRBJ1-2; D gene unclear. Germline assignment: CDR1 MDHEN and CDR2 SYDVKM. This CDR3 contains 12 residues. The V end lost 2 bases, the J end lost 8 bases, and 9 bases lay between the germline ends.

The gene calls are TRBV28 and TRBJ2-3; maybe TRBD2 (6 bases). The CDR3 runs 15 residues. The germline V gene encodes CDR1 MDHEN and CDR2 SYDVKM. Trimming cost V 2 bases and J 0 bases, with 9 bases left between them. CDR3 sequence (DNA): TGTGCCAGCAGTTTAGCGGGACTTAGCACAGATACGCAGTATTTT. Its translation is CASSLAGLSTDTQYF.

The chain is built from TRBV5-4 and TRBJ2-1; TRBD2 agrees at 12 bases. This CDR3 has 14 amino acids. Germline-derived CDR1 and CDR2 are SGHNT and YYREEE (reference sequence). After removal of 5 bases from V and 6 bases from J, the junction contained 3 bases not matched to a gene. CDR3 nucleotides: TGTGCCAGCAGTGCTAGCGGGAGGGCCAATGAGCAGTTCTTC. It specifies CASSASGRANEQFF.

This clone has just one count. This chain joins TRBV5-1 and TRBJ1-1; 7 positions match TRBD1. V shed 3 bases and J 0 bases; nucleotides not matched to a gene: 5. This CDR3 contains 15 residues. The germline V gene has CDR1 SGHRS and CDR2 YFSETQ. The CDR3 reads CASSSGTAMNTEAFF. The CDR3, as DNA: TGCGCCAGCAGCTCCGGGACAGCCATGAACACTGAAGCTTTCTTT.

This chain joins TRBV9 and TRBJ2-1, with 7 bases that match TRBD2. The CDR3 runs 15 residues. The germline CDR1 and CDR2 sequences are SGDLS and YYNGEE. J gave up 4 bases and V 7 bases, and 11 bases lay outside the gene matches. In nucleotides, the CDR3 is TGTGCCAGCCGCGCTCAGGGAGGGTCATACAATGAGCAGTTCTTC. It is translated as CASRAQGGSYNEQFF.

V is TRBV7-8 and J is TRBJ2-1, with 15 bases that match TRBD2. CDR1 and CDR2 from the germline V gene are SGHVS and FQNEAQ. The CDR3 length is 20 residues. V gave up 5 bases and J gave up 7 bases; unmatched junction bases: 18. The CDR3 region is CASSVRDSFGLAGGPNEQFF. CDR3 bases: TGTGCCAGCAGCGTCCGGGACAGCTTTGGACTAGCGGGAGGGCCGAATGAGCAGTTCTTC. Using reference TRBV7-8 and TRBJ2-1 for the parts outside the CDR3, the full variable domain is GAGVSQSPRYKVAKRGQDVALRCDPISGHVSLFWYQQALGQGPEFLTYFQNEAQLDKSGLPSDRFFAERPEGSVSTLKIQRTQQEDSAVYLCASSVRDSFGLAGGPNEQFFGPGTRLTVL.

CDR3: CASSLRAGGLEKSEQFF. CDR3 in DNA: TGTGCCAGCAGCTTACGAGCGGGAGGGCTAGAGAAATCTGAGCAGTTCTTC. This chain connects TRBV7-9 to TRBJ2-1; 10 nucleotides align to TRBD2. CDR1 and CDR2 from the germline V gene are SEHNR and FQNEAQ (reference sequence). The CDR3 contains 17 residues. V trimming: 2 bases; J trimming: 9 bases; junction bases outside the gene matches: 13.

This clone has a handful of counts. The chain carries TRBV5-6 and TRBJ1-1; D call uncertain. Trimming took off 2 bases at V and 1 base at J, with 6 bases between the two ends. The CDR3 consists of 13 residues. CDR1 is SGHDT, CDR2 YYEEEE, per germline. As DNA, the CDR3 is TGTGCCAGCAGCTTTCCTCCGAACACTGAAGCTTTCTTT. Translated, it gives CASSFPPNTEAFF.

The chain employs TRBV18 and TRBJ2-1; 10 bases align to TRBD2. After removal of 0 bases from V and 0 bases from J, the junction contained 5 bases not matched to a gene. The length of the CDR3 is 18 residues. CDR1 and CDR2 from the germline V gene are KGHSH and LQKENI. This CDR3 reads CASSPPRASGSSYNEQFF. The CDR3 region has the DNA TGTGCCAGCTCACCACCGAGGGCTAGCGGGAGCTCCTACAATGAGCAGTTCTTC. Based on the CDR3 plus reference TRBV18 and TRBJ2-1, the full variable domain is NAGVMQNPRHLVRRRGQEARLRCSPMKGHSHVYWYRQLPEEGLKFMVYLQKENIIDESGMPKERFSAEFPKEGPSILRIQQVVRGDSAAYFCASSPPRASGSSYNEQFFGPGTRLTVL.

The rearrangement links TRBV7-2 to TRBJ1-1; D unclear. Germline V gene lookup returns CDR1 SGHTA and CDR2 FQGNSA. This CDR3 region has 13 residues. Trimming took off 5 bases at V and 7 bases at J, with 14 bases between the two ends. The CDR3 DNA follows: TGTGCCAGCAGCCGTAGGAGTAATTTTGAAGCTTTCTTT. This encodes CASSRRSNFEAFF. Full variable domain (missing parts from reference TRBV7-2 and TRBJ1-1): GAGVSQSPSNKVTEKGKDVELRCDPISGHTALYWYRQSLGQGLEFLIYFQGNSAPDKSGLPSDRFSAERTGGSVSTLTIQRTQQEDSAVYLCASSRRSNFEAFFGQGTRLTVV.

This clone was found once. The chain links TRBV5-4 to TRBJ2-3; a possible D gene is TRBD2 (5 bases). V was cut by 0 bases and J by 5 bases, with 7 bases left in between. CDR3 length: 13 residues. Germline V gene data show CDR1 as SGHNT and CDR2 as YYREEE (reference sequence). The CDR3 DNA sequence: TGTGCCAGCAGCTTGGCCGGAGGAGATACGCAGTATTTT. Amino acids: CASSLAGGDTQYF.

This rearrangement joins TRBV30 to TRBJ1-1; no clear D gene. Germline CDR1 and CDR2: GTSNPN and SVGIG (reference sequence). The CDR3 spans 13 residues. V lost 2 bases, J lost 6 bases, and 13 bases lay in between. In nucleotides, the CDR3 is TGTGCCTGGAGTATTGGGAGAACGGCTGAAGCTTTCTTT. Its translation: CAWSIGRTAEAFF. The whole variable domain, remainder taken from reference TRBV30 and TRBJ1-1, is SQTIHQWPATLVQPVGSPLSLECTVEGTSNPNLYWYRQAAGRGLQLLFYSVGIGQISSEVPQNLSASRPQDRQFILSSKKLLLSDSGFYLCAWSIGRTAEAFFGQGTRLTVV.

CDR3 sequence reads: CASSPPGQGMSAGAEQFF. The CDR3 DNA reads TGTGCCAGCTCACCACCGGGACAGGGGATGTCTGCGGGCGCTGAGCAGTTCTTC. This chain uses TRBV18 with TRBJ2-1, with 10 bases matching TRBD1. This CDR3 region has 18 residues. The germline gives CDR1 KGHSH, CDR2 LQKENI. Trimming removed 0 bases from V and 9 bases from J; junction bases left unmatched: 14. The full variable domain, with the rest looked up from reference TRBV18 and TRBJ2-1, is NAGVMQNPRHLVRRRGQEARLRCSPMKGHSHVYWYRQLPEEGLKFMVYLQKENIIDESGMPKERFSAEFPKEGPSILRIQQVVRGDSAAYFCASSPPGQGMSAGAEQFFGPGTRLTVL.

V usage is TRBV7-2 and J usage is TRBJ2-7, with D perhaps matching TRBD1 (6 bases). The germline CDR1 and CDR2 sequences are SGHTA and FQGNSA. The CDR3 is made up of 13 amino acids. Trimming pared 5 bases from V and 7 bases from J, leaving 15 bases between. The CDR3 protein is CASSLHRVGEQYV. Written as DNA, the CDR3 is TGTGCCAGCAGCCTGCACAGGGTCGGGGAGCAGTACGTC.

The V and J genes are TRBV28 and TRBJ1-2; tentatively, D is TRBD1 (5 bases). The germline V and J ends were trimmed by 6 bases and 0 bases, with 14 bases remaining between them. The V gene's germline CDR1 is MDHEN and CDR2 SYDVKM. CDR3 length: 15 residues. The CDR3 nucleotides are TGTGCCAGCAGCCCTCCTGGGGGGGCTAACTATGGCTACACCTTC. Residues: CASSPPGGANYGYTF.

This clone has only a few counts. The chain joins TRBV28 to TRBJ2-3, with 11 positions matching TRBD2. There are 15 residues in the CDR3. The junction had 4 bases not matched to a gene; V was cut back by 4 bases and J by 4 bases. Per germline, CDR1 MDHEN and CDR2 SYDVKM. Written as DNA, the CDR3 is TGTGCCAGCAGTTCCGCGGGACTAGCGGCAGATACGCAGTATTTT. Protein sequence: CASSSAGLAADTQYF.

As DNA, the CDR3 is TGCGCCAGCAGTCGGACAGATCTAAGCTCCTACGAGCAGTACGTC. Amino acid sequence: CASSRTDLSSYEQYV. The gene calls are TRBV23-1 and TRBJ2-7; D may be TRBD1 (6 bases). TRBV23-1 is assigned to the ORF class and has an uncertain function. This CDR3 is built from 15 residues. V shed 4 bases and J shed 0 bases, with 13 bases lying between them.

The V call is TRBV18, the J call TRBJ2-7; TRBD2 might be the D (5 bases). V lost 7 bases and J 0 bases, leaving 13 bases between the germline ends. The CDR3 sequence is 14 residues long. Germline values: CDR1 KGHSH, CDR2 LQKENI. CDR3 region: CASWDGEYSYEQYF. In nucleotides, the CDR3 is TGTGCCAGCTGGGATGGGGAGTACTCCTACGAGCAGTACTTC.

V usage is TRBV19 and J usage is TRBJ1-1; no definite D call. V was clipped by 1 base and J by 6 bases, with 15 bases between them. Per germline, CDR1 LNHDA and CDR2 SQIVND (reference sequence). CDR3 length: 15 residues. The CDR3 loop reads CASSIGGHAVPEAFF. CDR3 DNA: TGTGCCAGTAGTATAGGAGGCCATGCGGTCCCTGAAGCTTTCTTT.

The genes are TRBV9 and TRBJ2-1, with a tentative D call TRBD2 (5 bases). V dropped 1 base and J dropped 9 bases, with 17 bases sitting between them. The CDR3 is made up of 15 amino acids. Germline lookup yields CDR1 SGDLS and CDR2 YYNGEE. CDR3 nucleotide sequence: TGTGCCAGCAGCGTATTCGGGCTAGCTGCAAGTGAGCAGTTCTTC. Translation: CASSVFGLAASEQFF. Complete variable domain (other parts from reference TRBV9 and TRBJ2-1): DSGVTQTPKHLITATGQRVTLRCSPRSGDLSVYWYQQSLDQGLQFLIQYYNGEERAKGNILERFSAQQFPDLHSELNLSSLELGDSALYFCASSVFGLAASEQFFGPGTRLTVL.

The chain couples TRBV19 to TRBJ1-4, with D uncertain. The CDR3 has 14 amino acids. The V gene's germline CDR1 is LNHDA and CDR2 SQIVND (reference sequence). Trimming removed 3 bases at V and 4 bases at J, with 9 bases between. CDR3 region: CASSIEQNNEKLFF. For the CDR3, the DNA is TGTGCCAGTAGTATCGAACAGAATAATGAAAAACTGTTTTTT.

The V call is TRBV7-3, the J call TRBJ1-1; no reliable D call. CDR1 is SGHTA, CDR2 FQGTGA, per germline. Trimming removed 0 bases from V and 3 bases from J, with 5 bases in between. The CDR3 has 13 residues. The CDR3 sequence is CASSLTRDTEAFF. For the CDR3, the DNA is TGTGCCAGCAGCTTAACGCGGGACACTGAAGCTTTCTTT.

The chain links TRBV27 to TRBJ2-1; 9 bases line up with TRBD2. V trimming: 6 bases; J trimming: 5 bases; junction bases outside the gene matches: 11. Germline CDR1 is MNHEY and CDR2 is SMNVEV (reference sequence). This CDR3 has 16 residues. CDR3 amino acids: CASSQGTSWSHNEQFF. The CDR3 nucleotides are TGTGCCAGCAGCCAAGGGACTAGCTGGAGCCACAATGAGCAGTTCTTC.

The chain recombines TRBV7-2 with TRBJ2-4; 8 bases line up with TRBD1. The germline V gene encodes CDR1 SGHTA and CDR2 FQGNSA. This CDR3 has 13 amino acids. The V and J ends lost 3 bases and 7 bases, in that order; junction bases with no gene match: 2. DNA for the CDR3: TGTGCCAGCAGCTTTCGACAGGGGAACATTCAGTACTTC. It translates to CASSFRQGNIQYF.

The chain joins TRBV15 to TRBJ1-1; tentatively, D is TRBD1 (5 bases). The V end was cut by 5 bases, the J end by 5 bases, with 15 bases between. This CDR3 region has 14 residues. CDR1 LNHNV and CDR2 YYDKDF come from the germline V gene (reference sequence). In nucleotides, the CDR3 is TGTGCCACCAGCTCCCGCGGCGGGGGGACTGAAGCTTTCTTT. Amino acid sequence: CATSSRGGGTEAFF.

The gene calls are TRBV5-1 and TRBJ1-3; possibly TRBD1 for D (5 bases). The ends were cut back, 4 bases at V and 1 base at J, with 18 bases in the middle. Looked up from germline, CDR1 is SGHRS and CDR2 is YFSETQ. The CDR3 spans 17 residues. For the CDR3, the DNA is TGCGCCAGCAGCCAGTGGGGGGGTACAGGTTCTGGAAACACCATATATTTT. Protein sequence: CASSQWGGTGSGNTIYF.